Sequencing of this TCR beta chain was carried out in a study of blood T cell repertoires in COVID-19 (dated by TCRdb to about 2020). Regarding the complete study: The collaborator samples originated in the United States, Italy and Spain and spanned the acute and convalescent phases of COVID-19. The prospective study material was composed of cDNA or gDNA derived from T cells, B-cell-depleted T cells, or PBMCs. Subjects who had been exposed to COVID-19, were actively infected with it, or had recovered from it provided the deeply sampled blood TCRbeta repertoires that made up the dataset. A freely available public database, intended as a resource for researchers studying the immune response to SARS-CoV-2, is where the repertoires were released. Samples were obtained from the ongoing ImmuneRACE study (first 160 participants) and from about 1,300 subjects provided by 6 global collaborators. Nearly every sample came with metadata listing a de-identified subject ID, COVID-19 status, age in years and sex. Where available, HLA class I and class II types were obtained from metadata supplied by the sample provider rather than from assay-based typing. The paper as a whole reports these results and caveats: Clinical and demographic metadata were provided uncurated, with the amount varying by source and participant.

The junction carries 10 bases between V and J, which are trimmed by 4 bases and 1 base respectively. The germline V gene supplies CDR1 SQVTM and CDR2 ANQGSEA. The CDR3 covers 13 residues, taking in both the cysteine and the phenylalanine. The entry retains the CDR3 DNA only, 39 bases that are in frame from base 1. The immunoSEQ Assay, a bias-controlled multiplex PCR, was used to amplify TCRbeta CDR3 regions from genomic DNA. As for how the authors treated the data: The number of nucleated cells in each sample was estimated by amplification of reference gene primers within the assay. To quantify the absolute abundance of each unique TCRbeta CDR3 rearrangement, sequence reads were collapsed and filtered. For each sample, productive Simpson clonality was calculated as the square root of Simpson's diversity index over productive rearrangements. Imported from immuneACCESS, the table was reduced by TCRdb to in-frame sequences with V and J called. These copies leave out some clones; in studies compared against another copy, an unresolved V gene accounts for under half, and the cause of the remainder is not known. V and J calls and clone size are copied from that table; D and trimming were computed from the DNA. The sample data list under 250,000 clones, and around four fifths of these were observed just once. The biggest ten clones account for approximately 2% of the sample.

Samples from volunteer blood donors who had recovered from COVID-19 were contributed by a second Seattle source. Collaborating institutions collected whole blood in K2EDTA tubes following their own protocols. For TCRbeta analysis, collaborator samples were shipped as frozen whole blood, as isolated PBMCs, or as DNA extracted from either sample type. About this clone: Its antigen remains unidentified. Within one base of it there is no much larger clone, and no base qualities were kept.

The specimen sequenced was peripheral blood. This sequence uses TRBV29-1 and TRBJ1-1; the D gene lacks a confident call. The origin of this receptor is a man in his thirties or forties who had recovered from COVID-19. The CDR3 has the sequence CSVVSRGNTEAFF. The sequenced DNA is TGCAGCGTTGTCAGTCGGGGGAACACTGAAGCTTTCTTT. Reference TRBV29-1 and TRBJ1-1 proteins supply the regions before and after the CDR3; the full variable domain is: SAVISQKPSRDICQRGTSLTIQCQVDSQVTMMFWYRQQPGQSLTLIATANQGSEATYESGFVIDKFPISRPNLTFSTLTVSNMSPEDSSIYLCSVVSRGNTEAFFGQGTRLTVV.